These T cell receptor beta chains were read from a single sample in a study of cytomegalovirus exposure and HLA in healthy donors. The data were produced by immunoSEQ multiplex PCR, yet TCRdb's version contains in-frame clones alone and is incomplete. The sample lists roughly 280,000 clones; 72% were seen once. Specimen: PBMCs. All receptors come from a female donor in good health and CMV-seronegative. Each CDR3 is given with its conserved first and last residue. D genes are given only for firm matches. For some rows the clone size is stated as once, few or many, or as a class when expanded; others skip it.

j_call: TRBJ1-4; d_call: -; clone_size: -; v_call: TRBV2; cdr3_nt: TGTGCCAGCAGTGTTTTGGCCAGAGAAAAACTGTTTTTT; cdr3_aa: CASSVLAREKLFF
j_call: TRBJ2-3; d_call: TRBD2; clone_size: -; v_call: TRBV5-4; cdr3_nt: TGTGCCAGCAGCTTACTAGCGGGAGGGGAAGATACGCAGTATTTT; cdr3_aa: CASSLLAGGEDTQYF
j_call: TRBJ2-7; d_call: -; clone_size: -; v_call: TRBV6-6; cdr3_nt: TGTGCCAGCAGTTACTCCGGGAGCTCCTACGAGCAGTACTTC; cdr3_aa: CASSYSGSSYEQYF
j_call: TRBJ2-7; d_call: -; clone_size: -; v_call: TRBV21-1; cdr3_nt: TGTGCCAGCAGCAAACTAGCGGGAGGACCTTACGAGCAGTACTTC; cdr3_aa: CASSKLAGGPYEQYF
j_call: TRBJ1-1; d_call: -; clone_size: -; v_call: TRBV7-9; cdr3_nt: TGTTCCAGCAGCCCCGACAGGAGCTACACTGAAGCTTTCTTT; cdr3_aa: CSSSPDRSYTEAFF
j_call: TRBJ2-1; d_call: TRBD1; clone_size: -; v_call: TRBV19; cdr3_nt: TGTGCCAGTAGCAGGACAGGGGCGATTAATGAGCAGTTCTTC; cdr3_aa: CASSRTGAINEQFF
j_call: TRBJ2-5; d_call: TRBD1; clone_size: -; v_call: TRBV7-9; cdr3_nt: TGTGCCAGCAGCTTGACAGGGGAAGAGACCCAGTACTTC; cdr3_aa: CASSLTGEETQYF
j_call: TRBJ1-2; d_call: -; clone_size: -; v_call: TRBV7-2; cdr3_nt: TGTGCCAGCAGCCCCGACAGGACCGCTAACTATGGCTACACCTTC; cdr3_aa: CASSPDRTANYGYTF
j_call: TRBJ2-2; d_call: -; clone_size: -; v_call: TRBV10-2; cdr3_nt: TGCGCCAGCAGTGAGTTCGACGTTAGCTCCACCGGGGAGCTGTTTTTT; cdr3_aa: CASSEFDVSSTGELFF
j_call: TRBJ2-7; d_call: TRBD2; clone_size: -; v_call: TRBV28; cdr3_nt: TGTGCCAGCAACCCACTAGCGGGAGTGTACGAGCAGTACTTC; cdr3_aa: CASNPLAGVYEQYF
j_call: TRBJ1-2; d_call: TRBD1; clone_size: -; v_call: TRBV25-1; cdr3_nt: TGTGCCAGCATCTCCGGGAGACAGGGGGTCTGGTATGGCTACACCTTC; cdr3_aa: CASISGRQGVWYGYTF
j_call: TRBJ1-2; d_call: TRBD1; clone_size: once; v_call: TRBV18; cdr3_nt: TGTGCCAGCTCAGCCTCCCGGGACAGGGGGCTCTGGTATGGCTACACCTTC; cdr3_aa: CASSASRDRGLWYGYTF
j_call: TRBJ2-7; d_call: -; clone_size: -; v_call: TRBV7-3; cdr3_nt: TGTGCCAGCAGCTACAGGGGGGGTACCTACGAGCAGTACTTC; cdr3_aa: CASSYRGGTYEQYF
j_call: TRBJ2-1; d_call: TRBD1; clone_size: few; v_call: TRBV7-9; cdr3_nt: TGTGCCAGCAGGCCACAGGGGCGATCCAATGAGCAGTTCTTC; cdr3_aa: CASRPQGRSNEQFF
j_call: TRBJ1-5; d_call: -; clone_size: -; v_call: TRBV28; cdr3_nt: TGTGCCAGCAGTAGAGAGACTACTCTTCATCAGCCCCAGCATTTT; cdr3_aa: CASSRETTLHQPQHF
j_call: TRBJ2-4; d_call: -; clone_size: -; v_call: TRBV11-2; cdr3_nt: TGTGCCAGCTCTCCTAACCAGGCTAGCCGGGATGACATTCAGTACTTC; cdr3_aa: CASSPNQASRDDIQYF
j_call: TRBJ2-7; d_call: TRBD1; clone_size: few; v_call: TRBV2; cdr3_nt: TGTGCCAGCAGTGCAGGGGGCCCCTACGAGCAGTACTTC; cdr3_aa: CASSAGGPYEQYF
j_call: TRBJ2-4; d_call: -; clone_size: few; v_call: TRBV6-1; cdr3_nt: TGTGCCAGCAGTGGGGAGACAGGAAACATTCAGTACTTC; cdr3_aa: CASSGETGNIQYF